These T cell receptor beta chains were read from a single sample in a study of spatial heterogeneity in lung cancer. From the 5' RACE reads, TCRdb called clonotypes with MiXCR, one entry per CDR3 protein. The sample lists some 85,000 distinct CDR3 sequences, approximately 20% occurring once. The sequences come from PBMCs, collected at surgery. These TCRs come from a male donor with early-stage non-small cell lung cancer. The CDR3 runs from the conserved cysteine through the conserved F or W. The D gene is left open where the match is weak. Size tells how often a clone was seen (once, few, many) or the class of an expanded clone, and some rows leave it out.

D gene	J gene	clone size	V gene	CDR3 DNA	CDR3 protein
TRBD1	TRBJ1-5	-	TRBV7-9	TGTGCCAGCAGCCAGGACAGGGTCGATCAGCCCCAGCATTTT	CASSQDRVDQPQHF
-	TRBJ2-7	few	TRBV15	TGTGCCACCAGCAGGGGACGATGGGACGAGCAGTACTTC	CATSRGRWDEQYF
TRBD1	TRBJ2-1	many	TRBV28	TGTGCCAGCAGTGTTTACAGGGGGAATGAGCAGTTCTTC	CASSVYRGNEQFF
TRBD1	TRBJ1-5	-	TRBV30	TGTGCCTGGAGTCCACCCGGGACAGGGGGCTGGCAGCCCCAGCATTTT	CAWSPPGTGGWQPQHF
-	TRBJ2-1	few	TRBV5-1	TGCGCCAGCAACGCGGGACCCGAACGCGGGAATGAGCAGTTCTTC	CASNAGPERGNEQFF
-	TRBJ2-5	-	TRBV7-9	TGTGCCAGCACCCGAGACGTTGAGACCCAGTACTTC	CASTRDVETQYF
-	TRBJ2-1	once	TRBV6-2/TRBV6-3	TGTGCCAGCGCCCGTAATGAGCAGTTCTTC	CASARNEQFF
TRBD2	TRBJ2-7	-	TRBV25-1	TGTGCCAGCAGAGCGGGAGGCATTTCGGGCGAGCAGTACTTC	CASRAGGISGEQYF
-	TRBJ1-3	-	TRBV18	TGTGCCAGCTCCGGCGGGACGGCAGGAAACACCATATATTTT	CASSGGTAGNTIYF
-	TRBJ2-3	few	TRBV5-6	TGTGCCAGCAGCCGAAGCGGGAGCACAGATACGCAGTATTTT	CASSRSGSTDTQYF